The sequence of this T cell receptor (beta chain) was determined in a study of cytomegalovirus exposure and HLA in healthy donors. General study findings and limits: Relative to the roughly 690-donor mean, N-insertions were reportedly fewer in an Asian-associated ancestry cluster in a later analysis. Usually a TCR sequence was rare, but some public TCRs were found in many donors. Upon later analysis, TCR association rates were observed to vary by HLA locus, being highest for DRB1 and lowest for HLA-C.

Note on this clone: Its specificity is unknown.

The PCR ran on 60 Vbeta and 13 Jbeta primers. This table comes from immunoSEQ multiplex PCR, and its TCRdb copy is limited to in-frame clones, with some not included. The table for this sample gives 30,000 to 40,000 clones. The CDR3 extends over 14 amino acids. V was clipped by 3 bases and J by 0 bases, with 9 bases between them. Germline lookup yields CDR1 ENHRY and CDR2 SYGVKD. This rearrangement joins TRBV10-3 to TRBJ2-7, with a possible D match to TRBD1 (5 bases). Sequencing was carried out using PBMCs. The receptor was derived from a middle-aged woman in good health and CMV-seropositive. The CDR3 loop is CAISEGHPSYEQYF. DNA of the CDR3: TGTGCCATCAGTGAAGGACACCCCTCCTACGAGCAGTACTTC.